These 25 T cell receptor beta chains originate from one sample sequenced in a study of read filtering for tumor transcriptome and immune sequencing. From roughly 400 ng of RNA, a library with molecular barcoded alpha/delta and beta/gamma adaptors was made. TCRdb itself ran the reads through MiXCR, one entry per CDR3 protein. The data show tens of thousands of distinct CDR3 sequences, about a fifth seen once. The sequenced sample consisted of a population of CD138-negative cells sorted from bone marrow. The receptors derive from a donor older than 35 with multiple myeloma.

This clonotype came up many times. The chain combines TRBV10-2 with TRBJ2-3; no reliable D call. The germline V and J ends were trimmed by 8 bases and 0 bases, with 9 bases remaining between them. The CDR3 is made up of 13 amino acids. Germline V gene lookup returns CDR1 WSHSY and CDR2 SAAADI. DNA of the CDR3: TGCGCCAGCCGTGCACGTAGCACAGATACGCAGTATTTT. This gives the protein CASRARSTDTQYF.

The count of this clonotype is one. A read error may be the cause here, since a much bigger clone is one base away. This sequence joins TRBV6-5 and TRBJ2-7; 8 bases match TRBD1. Trimming took 8 bases from V and 6 from J; bases not matched to a gene: 6. This CDR3 has 12 amino acids. The germline V gene encodes CDR1 MNHEY and CDR2 SVGAGI. CDR3 nucleotide sequence: TGTGCCAGCCACACAGGGGGGTGCGAGCAGTACTTC. Protein product: CASHTGGCEQYF.

This clonotype was detected ten times or more. The V gene is TRBV20-1, the J gene TRBJ2-3; D not resolved. V lost 7 bases to trimming and J lost 0 bases, with 14 bases between them. This CDR3 comprises 14 residues. Per the germline V gene, CDR1 is DFQATT and CDR2 is SNEGSKA (reference sequence). CDR3 DNA: TGCAGTGAAGGACGGAGTCTTAGCACAGATACGCAGTATTTT. Translation gives CSEGRSLSTDTQYF.

This clonotype has at least ten counts. The chain combines TRBV4-1 with TRBJ2-3, with D perhaps matching TRBD1 (5 bases). Germline V lookup: CDR1 MGHRA, CDR2 YSYEKL. Between the trimmed V and J ends, which lost 4 bases and 1 base, there was a span of 18 bases. The CDR3 consists of 17 residues. DNA of the CDR3: TGCGCCAGCAGCCGAGCTTCAGACAGCTCCCGCACAGATACGCAGTATTTT. Translated: CASSRASDSSRTDTQYF.

At least ten counts were recorded for this clonotype. V usage is TRBV5-6 and J usage is TRBJ2-1; 9 bases agree with TRBD1. Germline V lookup: CDR1 SGHDT, CDR2 YYEEEE. This CDR3 has 15 amino acids. V lost 4 bases and J lost 7; bases outside the gene matches: 9. DNA of the CDR3: TGTGCCAGCAGCCCATTACAGGGGGCGGGTAATGAGCAGTTCTTC. This translates into CASSPLQGAGNEQFF.

The sample holds many counts of this clonotype. J is TRBJ2-3 and V is TRBV20-1, with no clear D. Germline-derived CDR1 and CDR2 are DFQATT and SNEGSKA (reference sequence). Trimming took off 5 bases at V and 3 bases at J, with 9 bases between the two ends. There are 12 residues in the CDR3. In nucleotides, the CDR3 is TGCAGTGCTCGTGGTCCGACAGATACGCAGTATTTT. This sequence encodes CSARGPTDTQYF.

Points on this clonotype: A read error may explain this, as a much larger clone is one base away. In this CDR3 the conserved last residue, phenylalanine or tryptophan, is missing, so a read error is likely. The chain recombines TRBV20-1 with TRBJ2-3, with D unresolved. Germline lookup yields CDR1 DFQATT and CDR2 SNEGSKA (reference sequence). Trimming removed 2 bases at V and 0 bases at J, with 9 bases between. The CDR3 has 14 residues. DNA for the CDR3: TGCAGTGCTAGAATCCCAGCTAGCACAGATACGCAGTATTCT. Protein: CSARIPASTDTQYS.

This clonotype occurred many times. The rearrangement uses TRBV20-1 and TRBJ2-7, with D perhaps matching TRBD1 or TRBD2 (5 bases each). CDR1 and CDR2 (germline): DFQATT, SNEGSKA (reference sequence). This CDR3 has 15 amino acids. The V gene lost 0 bases and the J gene lost 2 bases, with 14 bases spanning the gap. The CDR3 loop is CSARDYRDVAYEQYF. DNA of the CDR3: TGCAGTGCTAGAGATTACCGGGACGTAGCCTACGAGCAGTACTTC.

On this clonotype: One end of the junction does not line up with germline, which may come from a read error. The chain uses TRBV29-1 and TRBJ2-1; 8 bases match TRBD2. This CDR3 comprises 15 residues. Per germline, CDR1 SQVTM and CDR2 ANQGSEA. As DNA, the CDR3 is TGCAGCGTTGCCGGGATTAGCGGGGCCTACAATGGGCAGTTCTTC. Translation: CSVAGISGAYNGQFF.

This clonotype has at least ten counts. V is TRBV7-9 and J is TRBJ1-1, with D possibly matching TRBD1 (6 bases). Trimming removed 5 bases at V and 7 bases at J, with 8 bases between. Germline lookup yields CDR1 SEHNR and CDR2 FQNEAQ (reference sequence). The CDR3 covers 11 residues. For the CDR3, the DNA is TGTGCCAGCAGCCGACAGGTTGAAGCTTTCTTT. Its protein is CASSRQVEAFF.

There are many counts of this clonotype. This sequence joins TRBV20-1 and TRBJ1-1; D not certain. V was clipped by 0 bases and J by 1 base, with 12 bases between them. CDR3 length: 15 amino acids. CDR1 is DFQATT, CDR2 SNEGSKA, per germline (reference sequence). The CDR3 sequence is CSARDRVTANTEAFF. CDR3 coding DNA: TGCAGTGCTAGAGATAGGGTTACAGCGAACACTGAAGCTTTCTTT.

At least ten counts were recorded for this clonotype. The chain has TRBV29-1 and TRBJ2-3; 13 bases are shared with TRBD2. Germline CDR1 SQVTM, CDR2 ANQGSEA. Trimming at V came to 8 bases and at J to 14 bases, leaving 10 bases not matched to a gene. CDR3 length: 12 residues. The CDR3 protein is CSLSGTSGTRYF. The CDR3, as DNA: TGCAGCCTCTCCGGGACTAGCGGGACTCGGTATTTT.

This chain links TRBV28 with TRBJ1-5; TRBD1 matches at 7 bases. The CDR3 spans 15 residues. J lost 3 bases, V lost 6 bases, and 8 bases had no gene match. The germline CDR1 and CDR2 sequences are MDHEN and SYDVKM. CDR3 residues: CASSHDRASNQPQHF. CDR3 sequence (DNA): TGTGCCAGCAGCCATGACAGGGCCTCCAATCAGCCCCAGCATTTT.

This clonotype was seen a handful of times. This sequence joins TRBV6-1 and TRBJ2-5; D possibly matches TRBD1 or TRBD2 (5 bases each). Trimming took off 7 bases at V and 7 bases at J, with 13 bases between the two ends. CDR1 and CDR2 from the germline V gene are MNHNS and SASEGT. The CDR3 spans 12 residues. The CDR3 here is CASTGTGRTQYF. The CDR3 DNA sequence: TGTGCCAGCACTGGGACGGGGCGGACCCAGTACTTC.

This clonotype occurred many times. The CDR3 is CASSADRVYEKLFF. The CDR3 region has the DNA TGCGCCAGCAGCGCGGACAGGGTCTATGAAAAACTGTTTTTT. J is TRBJ1-4 and V is TRBV5-1, with TRBD1 matching 8 bases. The CDR3 has 14 amino acids. Looked up from germline, CDR1 is SGHRS and CDR2 is YFSETQ. The trim removed 4 bases at V and 6 bases at J, leaving 5 bases unmatched.

This clonotype was observed many times. This chain joins TRBV14 and TRBJ2-1; TRBD1 might be the D (8 bases). The CDR3 consists of 15 residues. V shed 4 bases and J shed 4 bases, with 14 bases lying between them. Germline V gene data show CDR1 as SGHDN and CDR2 as FVKESK. The CDR3 protein is CASSPQQGGYNEQFF. The DNA of the CDR3 is TGTGCCAGCAGCCCTCAACAGGGGGGGTACAATGAGCAGTTCTTC.

This clonotype has only a few counts. The CDR3 loop is CASSSPPGQGASTDTQYF. The CDR3 DNA sequence: TGTGCCAGCAGTTCCCCCCCCGGACAGGGGGCGTCTACAGATACGCAGTATTTT. This chain uses TRBV28 with TRBJ2-3; TRBD1 aligns across 11 bases. This CDR3 spans 18 amino acids. J was trimmed by 3 bases and V by 4 bases; bases with no gene match: 12. From germline, CDR1 is MDHEN and CDR2 SYDVKM. Filled out from reference TRBV28 and TRBJ2-3, the complete variable domain reads DVKVTQSSRYLVKRTGEKVFLECVQDMDHENMFWYRQDPGLGLRLIYFSYDVKMKEKGDIPEGYSVSREKKERFSLILESASTNQTSMYLCASSSPPGQGASTDTQYFGPGTRLTVL.

This clonotype was counted many times. The chain links TRBV3-1 to TRBJ2-7; D possibly corresponds to TRBD2 (6 bases). Trimming pared 0 bases from V and 9 bases from J, leaving 15 bases between. The CDR3 is 14 residues long. Germline CDR1 and CDR2: LGHDT and YNNKEL (reference sequence). In DNA, the CDR3 is TGTGCCAGCAGCCAAGAAGGGACTGCCGTCGGGCAGTACTTC. Protein sequence: CASSQEGTAVGQYF.

This clonotype showed up many times. The V and J genes are TRBV30 and TRBJ2-1; D unclear. V shed 0 bases and J shed 7 bases, with 1 base lying between them. Germline CDR1 GTSNPN, CDR2 SVGIG (reference sequence). The length of the CDR3 is 10 residues. CDR3 loop: CAWSVNEQFF. Written as DNA, the CDR3 is TGTGCCTGGAGTGTAAATGAGCAGTTCTTC.

This clonotype was detected only a few times. The chain is built from TRBV12-3 or TRBV12-4 and TRBJ2-7; D is unresolved. V was cut by 6 bases and J by 3 bases, with 12 bases left in between. CDR3 size: 13 residues. The CDR3 sequence is CASSPDGVYEQYF. CDR3 coding DNA: TGTGCCAGCAGCCCGGACGGAGTCTACGAGCAGTACTTC.

Many counts were recorded for this clonotype. The V and J genes are TRBV9 and TRBJ2-5; 8 nucleotides match TRBD1. V lost 1 base to trimming and J lost 5 bases; unmatched junction nucleotides: 10. This CDR3 is built from 16 residues. Germline V lookup: CDR1 SGDLS, CDR2 YYNGEE. In DNA form, the CDR3 reads TGTGCCAGCAGCGTAACCGGGACAGGACCTATGGAGACCCAGTACTTC. Translated: CASSVTGTGPMETQYF.

This clonotype was counted at least ten times. The chain couples TRBV4-1 to TRBJ2-1; TRBD2 agrees at 8 bases. The germline CDR1 and CDR2 sequences are MGHRA and YSYEKL. With 9 bases clipped from V and 8 bases from J, the junction kept 9 bases outside the gene matches. The CDR3 sequence is 13 residues long. CDR3 protein: CASSRSGSDEQFF. In DNA form, the CDR3 reads TGCGCCAGTTCTAGGAGCGGGAGCGATGAGCAGTTCTTC.

Concerning this clonotype: This sequence may be a read error, since a much larger clone differs from it by one base. V usage is TRBV7-8 and J usage is TRBJ2-7; D is perhaps TRBD1 (6 bases). The V gene's germline CDR1 is SGHVS and CDR2 FQNEAQ. The CDR3 spans 14 residues. The CDR3 DNA is TGTGCCGGCAGCCCCTATGACAGGAATTTCGGGCAGTACTTC. As protein: CAGSPYDRNFGQYF.

This clonotype occurred many times. The rearrangement links TRBV28 to TRBJ1-5, with no clear D. Germline values: CDR1 MDHEN, CDR2 SYDVKM. The CDR3 loop spans 11 amino acids. V was shortened by 6 bases and J by 3 bases, with 3 bases between the two germline ends. The CDR3 region has the DNA TGTGCCAGCAGCTTCAATCAGCCCCAGCATTTT. As protein: CASSFNQPQHF.

This chain uses TRBV27 with TRBJ2-5, with a weak D call TRBD2 (6 bases). The CDR3 consists of 12 residues. V was trimmed by 6 bases and J by 6 bases, leaving 11 bases between them. The V gene's germline CDR1 is MNHEY and CDR2 SMNVEV (reference sequence). CDR3 coding DNA: TGTGCCAGCAGGGGGGGTGGGAAGACCCAGTACTTC. Residues: CASRGGGKTQYF.